The next 32 T cell receptor beta chains were all read from a single sample in a study of regulatory T cells in long-lasting Graves disease. Both iRepertoire HTBI primers and Arm-PCR of CDR3 regions were used to build the TCR beta libraries. TCRdb re-called the multiplex PCR reads with MiXCR, one entry per CDR3 protein. The sample includes about 430,000 distinct CDR3 sequences, over 12% of them seen just once. Time point of the sample: newly diagnosed GD, antithyroid drugs for less than 3 months. There was RNA extracted from PBMCs, and the TCR library was made from it. These sequences were also reported in another study, on T cells in Graves' hyperthyroidism and ophthalmopathy.

Here the sequenced sample was peripheral blood mononuclear cells (PBMCs), taken at new diagnosis, from a patient treated with antithyroid drugs. These receptor sequences come from a woman aged 40-49 years with Graves disease.

The sample holds many counts of this clonotype. The V and J genes are TRBV19 and TRBJ1-2; D is unclear. CDR1 is LNHDA and CDR2 is SQIVND in the germline V gene (reference sequence). V was cut by 7 bases and J by 3 bases, with 12 bases left in between. The CDR3 totals 13 residues. CDR3 sequence: CASKGWPYYGYTF. The CDR3 nucleotides read TGTGCCAGTAAGGGCTGGCCGTACTATGGCTACACCTTC. The full variable domain, in which reference TRBV19 and TRBJ1-2 provide the parts outside the CDR3, is DGGITQSPKYLFRKEGQNVTLSCEQNLNHDAMYWYRQDPGQGLRLIYYSQIVNDFQKGDIAEGYSVSREKKESFPLTVTSAQKNPTAFYLCASKGWPYYGYTFGSGTRLTVV.

The chain recombines TRBV29-1 with TRBJ1-4; D is uncertain. CDR1 SQVTM and CDR2 ANQGSEA come from the germline V gene. The CDR3 runs 15 residues. The V gene lost 4 bases and the J gene lost 7 bases, with 19 bases spanning the gap. CDR3 amino acids: CSVGRGLGLGEKLFF. CDR3 nucleotides: TGCAGCGTTGGACGAGGATTAGGGTTGGGTGAAAAACTGTTTTTT.

This clonotype was observed a few times. V is TRBV6-1 and J is TRBJ2-3; D may be TRBD2 (6 bases). Near its end, the DNA agrees better with TRBJ2-7, so the J call may be wrong. This CDR3 has 15 amino acids. Germline V CDR1 and CDR2: MNHNS, SASEGT. The CDR3 spells CASTLTLRTTYEQYF. The CDR3 nucleotides read TGTGCCAGCACCCTTACGCTGCGGACTACCTACGAGCAGTACTTC.

A note on this clonotype: Just one base apart from a much larger clone, this may be a read error. The chain is built from TRBV29-1 and TRBJ1-5; D unclear. The CDR3 is made up of 13 amino acids. CDR1 is SQVTM and CDR2 is ANQGSEA in the germline V gene. This chain's CDR3 is CIVVAGIGQPQHF. Written as DNA, the CDR3 is TGCATCGTTGTTGCGGGTATAGGACAGCCCCAGCATTTT.

This clonotype was picked up many times. This chain connects TRBV5-1 to TRBJ2-7; 8 nucleotides line up with TRBD1. V trimming: 4 bases; J trimming: 7 bases; junction bases outside the gene matches: 16. Germline CDR1 SGHRS, CDR2 YFSETQ. The CDR3 sequence is 16 residues long. CDR3 sequence (DNA): TGCGCCAGCAGCCCGGGCAGGGACAGGCGACCCTTGGAGCAGTACTTC. This gives the protein CASSPGRDRRPLEQYF.

The table lists this clonotype with many counts. The CDR3 DNA reads TGTGCCAGCAGGATGGACAGGGAGTCTCCTGGCTACACCTTC. Amino acids: CASRMDRESPGYTF. This rearrangement joins TRBV2 to TRBJ1-2; 8 nucleotides align to TRBD1. The trim removed 6 bases at V and 7 bases at J, leaving 10 bases unmatched. Germline V CDR1 and CDR2: SNHLY, FYNNEI. The CDR3 runs 14 residues.

This clonotype was seen ten or more times. The genes are TRBV13 and TRBJ2-7, with D possibly being TRBD1 (7 bases). The V gene's germline CDR1 is PRHDT and CDR2 FYEKMQ (reference sequence). The CDR3 has 16 amino acids. The V gene lost 0 bases and the J gene lost 1 base, with 13 bases spanning the gap. The CDR3 spells CASSLGMAGQSYEQYF. CDR3 bases: TGTGCCAGCAGCTTAGGGATGGCGGGACAGTCCTACGAGCAGTACTTC.

This clonotype appeared many times. V is TRBV11-2 and J is TRBJ2-3; TRBD2 might be the D (6 bases). The V and J ends lost 0 bases and 1 base respectively, with 14 bases between them. CDR3 length: 17 residues. Germline CDR1 SGHAT, CDR2 FQNNGV. This CDR3 is CASSLDLPGSGTDTQYF. In DNA form, the CDR3 reads TGTGCCAGCAGCTTAGATCTGCCCGGGAGTGGCACAGATACGCAGTATTTT.

This clonotype was counted ten times or more. The CDR3 reads CASGLVRGVRYGYTF. The CDR3 nucleotides read TGTGCTAGTGGTTTGGTACGGGGGGTTCGGTATGGCTACACCTTC. The V and J genes are TRBV12-5 and TRBJ1-2; a possible D gene is TRBD1 (5 bases). V lost 0 bases and J lost 5, with 13 bases in between. Germline V lookup: CDR1 LGHNT, CDR2 FRNRAP. This CDR3 is 15 amino acids long. Drawing the rest from reference TRBV12-5 and TRBJ1-2, the complete variable domain is DARVTQTPRHKVTEMGQEVTMRCQPILGHNTVFWYRQTMMQGLELLAYFRNRAPLDDSGMPKDRFSAEMPDATLATLKIQPSEPRDSAVYFCASGLVRGVRYGYTFGSGTRLTVV.

This clonotype came up many times. This chain connects TRBV28 to TRBJ1-2; the D is unclear. The germline gives CDR1 MDHEN, CDR2 SYDVKM. The CDR3 length is 15 residues. V was cut by 6 bases and J by 4 bases, with 18 bases left in between. The CDR3: CASSPTGVKVYGYTF. The CDR3 DNA follows: TGTGCCAGCAGCCCTACGGGCGTAAAGGTCTATGGCTACACCTTC.

There are a few counts of this clonotype. V and J are TRBV5-1 and TRBJ2-2; 9 nucleotides align to TRBD2. This CDR3 is built from 16 residues. Germline V CDR1 and CDR2: SGHRS, YFSETQ. Unmatched junction bases numbered 5, after V lost 1 base and J lost 4 bases. CDR3 sequence reads: CASSLQAGGPTGELFF. The CDR3 nucleotides read TGCGCCAGCAGCTTGCAAGCGGGAGGCCCCACCGGGGAGCTGTTTTTT. The whole variable domain, filled in from reference TRBV5-1 and TRBJ2-2, reads KAGVTQTPRYLIKTRGQQVTLSCSPISGHRSVSWYQQTPGQGLQFLFEYFSETQRNKGNFPGRFSGRQFSNSRSEMNVSTLELGDSALYLCASSLQAGGPTGELFFGEGSRLTVL.

This clonotype has only a few counts. This sequence joins TRBV2 and TRBJ2-2, with TRBD2 matching 13 bases. The CDR3 loop spans 17 amino acids. The V and J ends lost 10 bases and 6 bases, in that order; junction bases with no gene match: 14. Germline V gene data show CDR1 as SNHLY and CDR2 as FYNNEI. The CDR3 region is CATQGGLAGAGAGELFF. CDR3 coding DNA: TGTGCCACTCAAGGCGGACTAGCGGGAGCGGGGGCCGGGGAGCTGTTTTTT. Full variable domain (rest looked up from reference TRBV2 and TRBJ2-2): EPEVTQTPSHQVTQMGQEVILRCVPISNHLYFYWYRQILGQKVEFLVSFYNNEISEKSEIFDDQFSVERPDGSNFTLKIRSTKLEDSAMYFCATQGGLAGAGAGELFFGEGSRLTVL.

This clonotype was seen a handful of times. This may stem from a read error, because a much larger clone lies one nucleotide away. The chain has TRBV20-1 and TRBJ2-5, with D possibly matching TRBD1 (5 bases). CDR3 length equals 13 residues. Per germline, CDR1 DFQATT and CDR2 SNEGSKA (reference sequence). V lost 6 bases and J lost 3, with 14 bases in between. The CDR3 spells CSANNLGEETQYF. As DNA, the CDR3 is TGCAGTGCCAACAACCTAGGGGAAGAGACCCAGTACTTC.

This clonotype has a handful of counts. The chain uses TRBV19 and TRBJ1-4, with 10 positions matching TRBD1. J was trimmed by 7 bases and V by 4 bases; bases with no gene match: 6. This CDR3 region has 15 residues. Germline loops: CDR1 LNHDA, CDR2 SQIVND (reference sequence). CDR3 residues: CASSTSGTGAEKLFF. CDR3 nucleotides: TGTGCCAGTAGTACCTCCGGGACAGGGGCTGAAAAACTGTTTTTT.

In this sample, this clonotype turned up a few times. This chain uses TRBV2 with TRBJ1-5, with a weak D call TRBD1 (5 bases). Germline V gene sequence: CDR1 SNHLY, CDR2 FYNNEI. Trimming pared 4 bases from V and 3 bases from J, leaving 19 bases between. The CDR3 spans 17 residues. The CDR3 coding sequence is TGTGCCAGCAGTGGGACCGCAGGGAGGGGAGTCAATCAGCCCCAGCATTTT. The encoded protein is CASSGTAGRGVNQPQHF.

The chain joins TRBV20-1 to TRBJ2-1; possibly TRBD2 for D (6 bases). Germline CDR1 DFQATT, CDR2 SNEGSKA (reference sequence). V was pared by 5 bases and J by 2 bases, with 13 bases between. The CDR3 loop spans 14 amino acids. The DNA of the CDR3 is TGCAGTGCTCATAGGGGACTGCCCTACAATGAGCAGTTCTTC. Protein product: CSAHRGLPYNEQFF.

This clonotype has more than one count but fewer than ten. The chain combines TRBV18 with TRBJ2-7, with a possible D match to TRBD1 (6 bases). Trimming pared 5 bases from V and 0 bases from J, leaving 11 bases between. CDR1 is KGHSH, CDR2 LQKENI, per germline. The CDR3 is 14 residues long. The CDR3, as DNA: TGTGCCAGCTCAGCGAGGGGGAGCTCCTACGAGCAGTACTTC. Its protein product is CASSARGSSYEQYF.

The rearrangement joins TRBV5-1 to TRBJ2-1, with 8 bases identical to TRBD2. V shed 2 bases, J shed 8 bases, and the junction held 6 bases outside the gene matches. Germline CDR1 and CDR2: SGHRS and YFSETQ. There are 14 residues in the CDR3. The CDR3 DNA follows: TGCGCCAGCAGCTTCCGGGGGGGTACGGATGAGCAGTTCTTC. This translates into CASSFRGGTDEQFF.

This clonotype has ten or more counts. The chain employs TRBV5-1 and TRBJ2-7; D may be TRBD2 (5 bases). The CDR3 contains 15 residues. Germline V lookup: CDR1 SGHRS, CDR2 YFSETQ. Trimming pared 5 bases from V and 0 bases from J, leaving 15 bases between. CDR3 loop: CASSYPGKSSYEQYF. CDR3 DNA: TGCGCCAGCAGTTACCCCGGGAAATCCTCCTACGAGCAGTACTTC.

This clonotype was observed at least ten times. The rearrangement joins TRBV5-1 to TRBJ2-6; 7 bases align to TRBD1. Germline V gene sequence: CDR1 SGHRS, CDR2 YFSETQ. Losses at the gene ends were 2 bases for V and 5 bases for J; bases not matched to a gene: 19. The CDR3 covers 20 residues. CDR3 sequence (DNA): TGCGCCAGCAGCTTCAGGCTTGAGACAGGGATGACTCTGAGGGCCAACGTCCTGACTTTC. It translates to CASSFRLETGMTLRANVLTF.

This clonotype occurred many times. The V gene is TRBV24-1, the J gene TRBJ2-5; 8 nucleotides agree with TRBD2. The CDR3 is 14 amino acids. The trim removed 6 bases at V and 5 bases at J, leaving 7 bases unmatched. Germline V gene sequence: CDR1 KGHDR, CDR2 SFDVKD. CDR3 protein: CATSRGLGGETQYF. CDR3 DNA sequence: TGTGCCACCAGTCGGGGACTAGGAGGGGAGACCCAGTACTTC.

This clonotype was seen at least ten times. The CDR3 nucleotides are TGTGCCAGCAGCCACCTGCCGGGACAGTCTCCCTATGGCTACACCTTC. Its protein product is CASSHLPGQSPYGYTF. The chain recombines TRBV3-1 with TRBJ1-2, with TRBD1 matching over 7 bases. Per germline, CDR1 LGHDT and CDR2 YNNKEL (reference sequence). Unmatched junction bases numbered 11, after V lost 3 bases and J lost 4 bases. The CDR3 is made up of 16 amino acids.

This clonotype was seen ten or more times. This chain uses TRBV24-1 with TRBJ2-1; the D gene could be TRBD1 or TRBD2 (5 bases each). The CDR3 sequence is 17 residues long. CDR1 and CDR2 from the germline V gene are KGHDR and SFDVKD. Trimming cost V 2 bases and J 8 bases, with 21 bases left between them. The CDR3 region has the DNA TGTGCCACCAGTGATTCTCAGACAGAGGGGTATATTGATGAGCAGTTCTTC. Amino acid sequence: CATSDSQTEGYIDEQFF.

V gene TRBV19 combines with J gene TRBJ1-4; D not resolved. The V gene lost 3 bases and the J gene lost 5 bases, with 10 bases spanning the gap. This CDR3 has 14 amino acids. Germline loops: CDR1 LNHDA, CDR2 SQIVND (reference sequence). The CDR3 region has the DNA TGTGCCAGTAGTATCAAAGGAAACAATGAAAAACTGTTTTTT. Translated: CASSIKGNNEKLFF. Full variable domain (rest looked up from reference TRBV19 and TRBJ1-4): DGGITQSPKYLFRKEGQNVTLSCEQNLNHDAMYWYRQDPGQGLRLIYYSQIVNDFQKGDIAEGYSVSREKKESFPLTVTSAQKNPTAFYLCASSIKGNNEKLFFGSGTQLSVL.

This clonotype was picked up many times. The chain carries TRBV11-2 and TRBJ2-3; D remains ambiguous. The CDR3 spans 16 residues. Trimming stripped 2 bases from V and 4 bases from J, with 16 bases between. Germline CDR1 and CDR2: SGHAT and FQNNGV. The CDR3 loop is CASSLIASRIADTQYF. For the CDR3, the DNA is TGTGCCAGCAGCTTAATTGCCTCCCGGATCGCAGATACGCAGTATTTT. Supplemented by reference TRBV11-2 and TRBJ2-3, the full variable domain reads EAGVAQSPRYKIIEKRQSVAFWCNPISGHATLYWYQQILGQGPKLLIQFQNNGVVDDSQLPKDRFSAERLKGVDSTLKIQPAKLEDSAVYLCASSLIASRIADTQYFGPGTRLTVL.

This clonotype was recorded many times. The rearrangement uses TRBV28 and TRBJ2-1; D gene uncertain. This CDR3 is 15 amino acids long. The V gene lost 2 bases and the J gene lost 0 bases, with 8 bases spanning the gap. The germline CDR1 and CDR2 sequences are MDHEN and SYDVKM. CDR3 sequence reads: CASSLLLSSYNEQFF. CDR3 DNA: TGTGCCAGCAGTTTACTCCTAAGCTCCTACAATGAGCAGTTCTTC.

This clonotype was observed many times. The J gene is TRBJ2-5, the V gene TRBV28, with TRBD1 identical over 10 bases. Germline-derived CDR1 and CDR2 are MDHEN and SYDVKM. This CDR3 is built from 17 residues. Trimming cost V 0 bases and J 4 bases; bases outside gene matches: 8. The CDR3 coding sequence is TGTGCCAGCAGTTTATGGACAGGGGGCATTAAGGGAGAGACCCAGTACTTC. As protein: CASSLWTGGIKGETQYF.

Here the CDR3 reads CASAKWDGYTF. The CDR3 nucleotides read TGTGCCAGCGCAAAGTGGGATGGCTACACCTTC. This sequence joins TRBV7-9 and TRBJ1-2; the D is unclear. Between the trimmed V and J ends, which lost 8 bases and 6 bases, there was a span of 10 bases. CDR3 length: 11 amino acids. Germline V gives CDR1 SEHNR, CDR2 FQNEAQ (reference sequence).

This clonotype was counted at least ten times. This rearrangement joins TRBV27 to TRBJ2-2; D unresolved. The V gene lost 0 bases and the J gene lost 6 bases, with 5 bases spanning the gap. Germline loops: CDR1 MNHEY, CDR2 SMNVEV (reference sequence). The CDR3 totals 13 residues. CDR3 bases: TGTGCCAGCAGTTTATCGCTAGCCGGGGAGCTGTTTTTT. Its translation is CASSLSLAGELFF.

This clonotype was counted many times. The CDR3 region has the DNA TGTGCCAGCAGCCAAGCGACGGGGGCAGGATACGAGCAGTACTTC. Translated, it gives CASSQATGAGYEQYF. This rearrangement joins TRBV3-1 to TRBJ2-7; D tentatively fits TRBD1 or TRBD2 (6 bases each). CDR3 length: 15 amino acids. Trimming stripped 1 base from V and 4 bases from J, with 14 bases between. The germline CDR1 and CDR2 sequences are LGHDT and YNNKEL (reference sequence).

The V call is TRBV24-1, the J call TRBJ2-5, with a tentative D call TRBD2 (6 bases). Germline lookup yields CDR1 KGHDR and CDR2 SFDVKD. V was trimmed by 0 bases and J by 5 bases, leaving 9 bases between them. The CDR3 is made up of 14 amino acids. As DNA, the CDR3 is TGTGCCACCAGTGATTTGACGGGGGTGGAGACCCAGTACTTC. It yields the protein CATSDLTGVETQYF.

The V call is TRBV3-1, the J call TRBJ2-1; TRBD2 matches at 10 bases. CDR3 length equals 16 residues. Trimming removed 0 bases from V and 8 bases from J; junction bases left unmatched: 7. The germline V gene has CDR1 LGHDT and CDR2 YNNKEL (reference sequence). CDR3 residues: CASSQDQGSGGYEQFF. The CDR3 DNA sequence: TGTGCCAGCAGCCAAGATCAGGGTAGCGGGGGGTATGAGCAGTTCTTC.